The clone carrying this T cell receptor (beta chain) was counted only a few times. The antigen is unknown. Through a sample-barcoded 5' primer and a J-beta primer mix, a second PCR was run for about 6 to 11 cycles. MiXCR, applied by TCRdb to the 5' RACE reads, yields one record per CDR3 protein. The table includes roughly 1.9 million distinct CDR3 sequences, about two fifths detected once. All donors came from Russia, were Caucasian and healthy, and spanned ages about 6 to 100. The data are from a study of blood T cells in healthy people across ages. Study-wide results and caveats: Per million T cells, TCR beta diversity dropped roughly linearly as age increased. Diversity was higher, and naive CD4+ cells more numerous, in long-lived donors than in aged donors. It was not known whether donors were CMV positive (a possible confounder of expanded clonotype changes).

Germline V lookup: CDR1 LGHDT, CDR2 YNNKEL (reference sequence). The CDR3 spans 16 residues. V shed 1 base and J shed 5 bases, with 17 bases lying between them. This clonotype was sampled from a human donor in good health. Sequencing used blood. The J gene is TRBJ1-1, the V gene TRBV3-1; D might be TRBD1 (5 bases). The DNA for the CDR3 is TGTGCCAGCAGCCAAGGTTATGGCTTCAAGGGGACTGAAGCTTTCTTT. Translation gives CASSQGYGFKGTEAFF. Variable domain in full (rest from reference TRBV3-1 and TRBJ1-1): DTAVSQTPKYLVTQMGNDKSIKCEQNLGHDTMYWYKQDSKKFLKIMFSYNNKELIINETVPNRFSPKSPDKAHLNLHINSLELGDSAVYFCASSQGYGFKGTEAFFGQGTRLTVV.